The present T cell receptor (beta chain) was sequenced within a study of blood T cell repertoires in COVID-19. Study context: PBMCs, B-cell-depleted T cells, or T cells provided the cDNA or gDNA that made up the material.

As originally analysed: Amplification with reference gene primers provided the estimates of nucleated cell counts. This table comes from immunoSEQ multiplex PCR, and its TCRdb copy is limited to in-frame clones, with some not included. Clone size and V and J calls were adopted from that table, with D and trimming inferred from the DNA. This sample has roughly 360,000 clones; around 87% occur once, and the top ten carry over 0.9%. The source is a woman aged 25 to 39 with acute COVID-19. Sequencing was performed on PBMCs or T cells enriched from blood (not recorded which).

The CDR3 spells CASSSGPQEGLFF. In nucleotides, the CDR3 is TGTGCCAGCAGCTCCGGGCCCCAGGAGGGGCTGTTTTTT. The rearrangement uses TRBV13 and TRBJ2-2; D is possibly TRBD2 (6 bases). The CDR3 sequence is 13 residues long. Trimming cost V 4 bases and J 13 bases, with 16 bases left between them. CDR1 is PRHDT and CDR2 is FYEKMQ in the germline V gene (reference sequence).